These 24 T cell receptor beta chains came from one sample sequenced in a study of T cell responses to AZD1222 COVID-19 vaccine. This table comes from immunoSEQ multiplex PCR, and its TCRdb copy is limited to in-frame clones, with some not included. The sample includes about 140,000 clones. Input material: peripheral blood. These receptors came from an adult in good health.

This rearrangement joins TRBV5-1 to TRBJ2-1, with TRBD2 as a possible D gene (6 bases). The germline V and J ends were trimmed by 2 bases and 6 bases, with 15 bases remaining between them. Per the germline V gene, CDR1 is SGHRS and CDR2 is YFSETQ. This CDR3 region has 15 residues. DNA of the CDR3: TGCGCCAGCAGCTTCGAACTAGCAGGGCCCAATGAGCAGTTCTTC. Translated: CASSFELAGPNEQFF.

The J gene is TRBJ1-3, the V gene TRBV7-8, with D unclear. Per the germline V gene, CDR1 is SGHVS and CDR2 is FQNEAQ. The CDR3 is made up of 14 amino acids. The V gene lost 5 bases and the J gene lost 2 bases, with 10 bases spanning the gap. The CDR3: CASSNGGTGNTIYF. In nucleotides, the CDR3 is TGTGCCAGCAGCAACGGAGGGACTGGAAACACCATATATTTT.

The chain couples TRBV4-1 to TRBJ1-5; 8 bases are shared with TRBD1. V trimming: 0 bases; J trimming: 4 bases; junction bases outside the gene matches: 2. The CDR3 is 15 residues long. CDR1 MGHRA and CDR2 YSYEKL come from the germline V gene. CDR3 sequence: CASSQDRGPNQPQHF. CDR3 nucleotide sequence: TGCGCCAGCAGCCAAGACAGGGGGCCTAATCAGCCCCAGCATTTT.

The rearrangement uses TRBV27 and TRBJ1-1; D may be TRBD1 (5 bases). V lost 8 bases and J lost 0, with 13 bases in between. Germline V gene data show CDR1 as MNHEY and CDR2 as SMNVEV (reference sequence). The CDR3 sequence is 14 residues long. Here the CDR3 reads CASCSGRMNTEAFF. The CDR3 coding sequence is TGTGCCAGCTGTTCGGGACGGATGAACACTGAAGCTTTCTTT.

V usage is TRBV20-1 and J usage is TRBJ2-5, with a possible D match to TRBD1 (5 bases). Germline V CDR1 and CDR2: DFQATT, SNEGSKA (reference sequence). CDR3 length equals 13 residues. Trimming removed 3 bases from V and 1 base from J, with 9 bases in between. The chain's CDR3 is CSASWGIQETQYF. The CDR3 DNA follows: TGCAGTGCTAGTTGGGGCATCCAAGAGACCCAGTACTTC.

The V and J genes are TRBV6-5 and TRBJ1-1; D gene unclear. Germline values: CDR1 MNHEY, CDR2 SVGAGI. The CDR3 is made up of 13 amino acids. V was clipped by 6 bases and J by 8 bases, with 16 bases between them. Here the CDR3 reads CASSRKLLQEAFF. Here the CDR3 DNA reads TGTGCCAGCAGCCGAAAGCTACTCCAAGAAGCTTTCTTT.

The rearrangement uses TRBV19 and TRBJ2-3, with D possibly matching TRBD1 (6 bases). This CDR3 spans 18 amino acids. Germline CDR1 reads LNHDA; CDR2 reads SQIVND (reference sequence). The V end was cut by 6 bases, the J end by 1 base, with 23 bases between. CDR3 loop: CASSNIGTLIAGTDTQYF. In DNA form, the CDR3 reads TGTGCCAGTAGCAACATCGGGACACTCATAGCTGGCACAGATACGCAGTATTTT.

CDR3 nucleotide sequence: TGTGCCATCAGCGAAGGGACAGGCTATGGCTACACCTTC. Protein: CAISEGTGYGYTF. The genes are TRBV10-3 and TRBJ1-2; 8 bases match TRBD1. The germline CDR1 and CDR2 sequences are ENHRY and SYGVKD. V was clipped by 6 bases and J by 4 bases; unmatched bases: 4. The CDR3 is 13 amino acids.

The chain employs TRBV4-1 and TRBJ1-2, with D possibly being TRBD1 (6 bases). CDR1 MGHRA and CDR2 YSYEKL come from the germline V gene. V lost 1 base and J lost 13, with 19 bases in between. CDR3 length equals 14 residues. This chain's CDR3 is CASSQAGGIMGLTF. CDR3 coding DNA: TGCGCCAGCAGCCAAGCGGGGGGCATTATGGGTCTCACCTTC.

The genes are TRBV6-2 or TRBV6-3 and TRBJ1-2, with a weak D call TRBD1 (5 bases). In germline, CDR1 is MNHEY, CDR2 SVGEGT. V dropped 6 bases and J dropped 3 bases, with 17 bases sitting between them. The CDR3 spans 15 residues. The CDR3 loop reads CASSAPTRADYGYTF. In DNA form, the CDR3 reads TGTGCCAGCAGCGCCCCGACCAGGGCGGACTATGGCTACACCTTC.

This chain links TRBV4-2 with TRBJ1-2, with unresolved D. This CDR3 is built from 16 residues. Germline V gene data show CDR1 as LGHNA and CDR2 as YNFKEQ. Trimming removed 0 bases from V and 4 bases from J, with 15 bases in between. This CDR3 reads CASSQDWENGVYGYTF. CDR3 in DNA: TGTGCCAGCAGCCAAGATTGGGAAAACGGGGTCTATGGCTACACCTTC.

The chain is built from TRBV28 and TRBJ1-2, with no clear D. V lost 5 bases and J lost 8, with 12 bases in between. Germline V gives CDR1 MDHEN, CDR2 SYDVKM. The length of the CDR3 is 12 residues. Here the CDR3 DNA reads TGTGCCAGCAGTGCCCCAACTATCGGCTACACCTTC. Its protein is CASSAPTIGYTF.

The rearrangement joins TRBV6-6 to TRBJ1-5, with TRBD1 matching over 8 bases. The CDR3 runs to 14 residues. Trimming cost V 7 bases and J 0 bases; bases outside gene matches: 2. Germline CDR1 is MNHNY and CDR2 is SVGAGI (reference sequence). Here the CDR3 reads CASNRGDSNQPQHF. Written as DNA, the CDR3 is TGTGCCAGCAACAGGGGGGATAGCAATCAGCCCCAGCATTTT.

The chain couples TRBV18 to TRBJ1-2; D is unclear. CDR1 KGHSH and CDR2 LQKENI come from the germline V gene. The CDR3 is 14 residues long. V lost 2 bases and J 0 bases, leaving 7 bases between the germline ends. The CDR3 sequence is CASSPGQTNYGYTF. The CDR3 DNA reads as TGTGCCAGCTCACCAGGGCAGACTAACTATGGCTACACCTTC.

The V call is TRBV7-2, the J call TRBJ2-1; possible D gene TRBD1, 8 bases. The CDR3 spans 15 residues. In germline, CDR1 is SGHTA, CDR2 FQGNSA. V lost 3 bases to trimming and J lost 7 bases, with 16 bases between them. DNA of the CDR3: TGTGCCAGCAGCTTTCACAGGGGGGGGCCGAATGAGCAGTTCTTC. It codes for CASSFHRGGPNEQFF.

The rearrangement uses TRBV20-1 and TRBJ2-2; 11 positions match TRBD2. Germline V gives CDR1 DFQATT, CDR2 SNEGSKA (reference sequence). The CDR3 contains 14 residues. Trimming removed 3 bases from V and 6 bases from J; junction bases left unmatched: 3. CDR3 amino acids: CSASSGGAPGELFF. CDR3 sequence (DNA): TGCAGTGCTAGTAGCGGGGGGGCGCCCGGGGAGCTGTTTTTT.

In DNA form, the CDR3 reads TGTGCCAGTAGTATGATGGGGGGGAAGAACACTGAAGCTTTCTTT. As protein: CASSMMGGKNTEAFF. The chain combines TRBV19 with TRBJ1-1, with D perhaps TRBD1 (5 bases). V was clipped by 3 bases and J by 1 base, with 12 bases between them. The CDR3 is 15 residues long. Germline CDR1 and CDR2: LNHDA and SQIVND (reference sequence).

The V call is TRBV10-3, the J call TRBJ2-3; the match to TRBD2 covers 7 bases. Germline CDR1 is ENHRY and CDR2 is SYGVKD. The junction had 9 bases not matched to a gene; V was cut back by 4 bases and J by 5 bases. The length of the CDR3 is 15 residues. The CDR3 loop is CAISGGGAALDTQYF. CDR3 nucleotide sequence: TGTGCCATCAGTGGGGGAGGGGCAGCATTAGATACGCAGTATTTT.

This chain joins TRBV30 and TRBJ1-1, with a weak D call TRBD1 (5 bases). The germline V gene has CDR1 GTSNPN and CDR2 SVGIG (reference sequence). The CDR3 runs 12 residues. With 4 bases removed from V and 6 bases from J, the gap between germline ends came to 12 bases. CDR3 region: CAWNPVGAEAFF. CDR3 in DNA: TGTGCCTGGAACCCAGTGGGGGCTGAAGCTTTCTTT. The variable domain in full, completed from reference TRBV30 and TRBJ1-1, reads SQTIHQWPATLVQPVGSPLSLECTVEGTSNPNLYWYRQAAGRGLQLLFYSVGIGQISSEVPQNLSASRPQDRQFILSSKKLLLSDSGFYLCAWNPVGAEAFFGQGTRLTVV.

This rearrangement joins TRBV6-2 or TRBV6-3 to TRBJ1-5; D unclear. This CDR3 is 16 amino acids long. Germline V gene data show CDR1 as MNHEY and CDR2 as SVGEGT. The ends were cut back, 0 bases at V and 6 bases at J, with 15 bases in the middle. The CDR3 is CASSYSPPAWSQPQHF. DNA for the CDR3: TGTGCCAGCAGTTACTCGCCCCCCGCTTGGAGTCAGCCCCAGCATTTT.

The chain carries TRBV5-4 and TRBJ2-6; D may correspond to TRBD1 or TRBD2 (6 bases each). There are 17 residues in the CDR3. Germline-derived CDR1 and CDR2 are SGHNT and YYREEE (reference sequence). With 4 bases removed from V and 2 bases from J, the gap between germline ends came to 16 bases. This CDR3 is CASSPEGGTPGANVLTF. Here the CDR3 DNA reads TGTGCCAGCAGCCCCGAGGGGGGTACCCCTGGGGCCAACGTCCTGACTTTC.

This chain joins TRBV30 and TRBJ2-4, with D perhaps matching TRBD1 (6 bases). V was trimmed by 2 bases and J by 1 base, leaving 18 bases between them. Germline lookup yields CDR1 GTSNPN and CDR2 SVGIG (reference sequence). The CDR3 has 17 amino acids. This chain's CDR3 is CAWSTYGWGQAKNIQYF. For the CDR3, the DNA is TGTGCCTGGAGTACTTACGGGTGGGGGCAGGCCAAAAACATTCAGTACTTC.

This chain connects TRBV27 to TRBJ1-6; no definite D call. V lost 3 bases and J lost 5, with 11 bases in between. From germline, CDR1 is MNHEY and CDR2 SMNVEV (reference sequence). The CDR3 is 15 amino acids. CDR3 region: CASSLAGYDNSPLHF. As DNA, the CDR3 is TGTGCCAGCAGTTTGGCCGGGTACGATAATTCACCCCTCCACTTT.

The rearrangement joins TRBV2 to TRBJ1-4; 8 bases line up with TRBD1. Germline V gene lookup returns CDR1 SNHLY and CDR2 FYNNEI. This CDR3 is built from 15 residues. The V gene end was trimmed by 6 bases and the J gene end by 5 bases; junction bases not matched to a gene: 8. The DNA of the CDR3 is TGTGCCAGCAGATTCGGACAGGGAGGAAATGAAAAACTGTTTTTT. Its translation is CASRFGQGGNEKLFF.